These 30 T cell receptor beta chains were all obtained from the same sample, sequenced in a study of tissue T cells after allogeneic stem cell transplantation (dated by TCRdb to the early 2020s). Library construction relied on the immunoSEQ multiplex PCR assay. The immuneACCESS repertoire file appears here via TCRdb, limited to in-frame rearrangements. These files lack a portion of the clones; in checked studies, under half of the deficit traces to unresolved V genes, and the cause of the others is not known. The sample profile shows 8,000 to 8,500 clones; 35% to 55% of them were found once. The ten largest account for 8.4% of the sample. In the paper's terms, the time point label means: mouse harvest day 7 after allogeneic transplant. Each mouse graft, delivered by tail vein injection, combined 10^6 splenic CD5+ T cells with 10^7 T-cell-depleted bone marrow cells. The sample consisted of gut tissue. The origin of the receptors is a female BALB/c mouse given C57BL/6 T cells with graft-versus-host disease after an allogeneic hematopoietic cell transplant.

As for this clone: Germline and genes here are mouse. The observed sequence ends 1 residue before the CDR3 terminus, with the missing tail filled in from the germline J gene. This chain joins TRBV13-1 and TRBJ2-1, with 10 bases identical to TRBD2. Looked up from germline, CDR1 is NSHNY and CDR2 is SYGAGN. The CDR3 is 14 amino acids. With V trimmed by 5 bases and J by 7 bases, 6 bases remained unmatched. The part of the CDR3 DNA that was read is TGTGCCAGCAGCCCGACTGGGGGGCGGGCTGAGCAGTTC. Translating it yields CASSPTGGRAEQF. The entire CDR3 sequence reads CASSPTGGRAEQFF.

Comment on this clone: Gene and germline names: mouse. The chain's CDR3 is CASSVYKNSDYTF. CDR3 bases read: TGTGCAAGCAGCGTATACAAAAACTCCGACTACACC. The chain is built from TRBV16 and TRBJ1-2; D ambiguous. The CDR3 is cut off 1 residue early in the read; its end comes from the germline J gene. This CDR3 region has 13 residues. The V end was cut by 5 bases, the J end by 1 base, with 8 bases between. Germline values: CDR1 SGHSA, CDR2 FRNQAP.

This clone was seen a handful of times. The gene symbols are mouse symbols. Read data end 1 residue before the CDR3 end; the end is taken from the germline J gene. The V and J genes are TRBV24 and TRBJ1-4; D gene uncertain. Germline lookup yields CDR1 KGHTA and CDR2 FRNEEI. The germline V and J ends were trimmed by 9 bases and 0 bases, with 8 bases remaining between them. CDR3 length equals 13 residues. Incomplete CDR3 DNA: TGTGCCAGGGGGAGAATTTCCAACGAAAGATTATTT. It specifies CARGRISNERLF. The full CDR3 protein reads CARGRISNERLFF.

This clone was seen more than once but under ten times. All gene names here are mouse names. The read falls 1 residue short of the CDR3 end, and the missing part is taken from the germline J gene. The J gene is TRBJ2-3, the V gene TRBV16, with 12 bases aligning to TRBD2. J was trimmed by 3 bases and V by 0 bases; bases with no gene match: 4. The CDR3 covers 17 residues. Germline CDR1 reads SGHSA; CDR2 reads FRNQAP. Incomplete CDR3 DNA: TGTGCAAGCAGCTTAGATGGGGGACTGGGGGGAGCAGAAACGCTGTAT. Its protein product is CASSLDGGLGGAETLY. The whole CDR3 sequence reads CASSLDGGLGGAETLYF. The full variable domain, rest sourced from reference TRBV16 and TRBJ2-3, is NAGVIQTPRHKVTGKGQEATLWCEPISGHSAVFWYRQTIVQGLEFLTYFRNQAPIDDSGMPKERFSAQMPNQSHSTLKIQSTQPQDSAVYLCASSLDGGLGGAETLYFGSGTRLTVL.

A note on this clone: Germline and genes here are mouse. From the germline J gene comes the end of the CDR3, since the read stops 1 residue before it. The V call is TRBV31, the J call TRBJ1-6; no definite D call. TRBJ1-6 is designated an ORF whose function remains uncertain. Germline-derived CDR1 and CDR2 are GKSSPN and SITVG. This CDR3 is built from 14 residues. With 0 bases removed from V and 5 bases from J, the gap between germline ends came to 8 bases. The CDR3 DNA, read in part, is TGTGCCTGGAGTCTACACAGCAATAATTCGCCCCTCTAC. Translating gives CAWSLHSNNSPLY. The whole CDR3 protein is CAWSLHSNNSPLYF.

As to this clone: Gene names are mouse gene names. The read ends 1 residue before the CDR3 terminus; that terminus is restored from the germline J gene. V gene TRBV12-2 combines with J gene TRBJ2-3; D call uncertain. CDR3 length: 14 amino acids. The V and J ends lost 0 bases and 0 bases respectively, with 6 bases between them. CDR1 is SGHLS and CDR2 is HYDKME in the germline V gene. Here the CDR3 reads CASSLSLSAETLYF. The CDR3 bases that were read are TGTGCCAGCTCTCTCTCCCTTAGTGCAGAAACGCTGTAT. The full variable domain, in which reference TRBV12-2 and TRBJ2-3 provide the parts outside the CDR3, is NSGVVQSPRYIIKGKGERSILKCIPISGHLSVAWYQQTQGQELKFFIQHYDKMERDKGNLPSRFSVQQFDDYHSEMNMSALELEDSAVYFCASSLSLSAETLYFGSGTRLTVL.

Concerning this clone: Gene names follow the mouse nomenclature. The read terminates 1 residue ahead of where the CDR3 ends, so the germline J gene completes it. J is TRBJ2-7 and V is TRBV26; TRBD2 aligns across 8 bases. The CDR3 is made up of 13 amino acids. Per the germline V gene, CDR1 is KGHPV and CDR2 is FQNQEV (reference sequence). The J segment lost 6 bases and the V segment lost 4 bases, leaving 5 bases of the junction unmatched. The CDR3: CASSPGLVFEQYF. The part of the CDR3 DNA that was read is TGTGCCAGCAGTCCGGGACTGGTGTTTGAACAGTAC.

On this clone itself: The gene symbols are mouse symbols. The read is 1 residue too short to cover the CDR3 end, so that end is filled in from the germline J gene. The V gene is TRBV1, the J gene TRBJ1-5; D remains ambiguous. The V end was cut by 0 bases, the J end by 3 bases, with 15 bases between. CDR1 NSQYPW and CDR2 LRSPGD come from the germline V gene (reference sequence). This CDR3 is 17 amino acids long. The DNA read from the CDR3 is TGCACCTGCAGTGCAGATCCCGACAATAACAGCAACCAGGCTCCGCTT. Amino acid sequence: CTCSADPDNNSNQAPL. The whole CDR3 region reads CTCSADPDNNSNQAPLF.

As for this clone: Gene names are mouse gene names. The DNA ends 1 residue before the CDR3 does, and the rest of the CDR3 is filled in from the germline J gene. The genes are TRBV26 and TRBJ1-3, with 7 nucleotides matching TRBD1. Germline trimming cut 0 bases from V and 3 bases from J; bases unmatched to any gene: 2. CDR1 is KGHPV, CDR2 FQNQEV, per germline (reference sequence). This CDR3 has 15 residues. The CDR3: CASSLSNRGGNTLYF. The DNA read from the CDR3 is TGTGCCAGCAGTCTGTCGAACAGGGGTGGAAATACGCTCTAT.

This clone was detected a few times. Gene names denote mouse genes. The read halts 1 residue ahead of the CDR3 end, with the missing end drawn from the germline J gene. The rearrangement uses TRBV5 and TRBJ2-2; TRBD1 aligns across 8 bases. J lost 2 bases, V lost 2 bases, and 1 base had no gene match. There are 15 residues in the CDR3. Germline lookup yields CDR1 LGHNA and CDR2 YNLKQL (reference sequence). This chain's CDR3 is CASSQQGANTGQLYF. CDR3 bases read: TGTGCCAGCAGCCAACAGGGGGCGAACACCGGGCAGCTCTAC.

Details on this clone: Gene names refer to mouse genes. The CDR3 goes on 1 residue after the read ends, and that part is filled in from the germline J gene. This sequence joins TRBV12-2 and TRBJ2-2, with D possibly matching TRBD1 (5 bases). Germline lookup yields CDR1 SGHLS and CDR2 HYDKME. Trimming removed 1 base from V and 3 bases from J, with 8 bases in between. The CDR3 consists of 14 residues. The CDR3 DNA, read in part, is TGTGCCAGCTCTCTTTTGACAGACACCGGGCAGCTCTAC. As protein: CASSLLTDTGQLY. The CDR3, in full, reads CASSLLTDTGQLYF.

Comment on this clone: Mouse gene names and germline throughout. From the germline J gene comes the end of the CDR3, since the read stops 1 residue before it. The genes are TRBV12-1 and TRBJ2-7; D unclear. From germline, CDR1 is SGHSN and CDR2 HYEKVE. The CDR3 consists of 12 residues. Trimming stripped 6 bases from V and 4 bases from J, with 12 bases between. Incomplete CDR3 DNA: TGTGCCAGCGGTGATCAGGTTTATGAACAGTAC. As protein: CASGDQVYEQY. The whole CDR3 protein is CASGDQVYEQYF.

This clone was observed a handful of times. The gene symbols are mouse symbols. Sequencing ends 1 residue short of the CDR3 end; the germline J gene provides the rest. The chain is built from TRBV1 and TRBJ2-3, with 10 bases that match TRBD1. V trimming: 4 bases; J trimming: 1 base; junction bases outside the gene matches: 2. The CDR3 has 15 residues. Germline CDR1 is NSQYPW and CDR2 is LRSPGD (reference sequence). The CDR3 sequence is CTCSVGTGGAETLYF. The DNA read from the CDR3 is TGCACCTGCAGTGTCGGGACAGGGGGTGCAGAAACGCTGTAT.

Concerning this clone: Gene and germline names: mouse. The read finishes 1 residue shy of the CDR3 end, and the germline J gene is used to complete it. The genes are TRBV13-1 and TRBJ2-7; no clear D. The CDR3 runs 12 residues. Trimming took off 0 bases at V and 6 bases at J, with 7 bases between the two ends. Germline CDR1 NSHNY, CDR2 SYGAGN. The part of the CDR3 DNA that was read is TGTGCCAGCAGTGATGCATACTTTGAACAGTAC. Amino acids: CASSDAYFEQY. The entire CDR3 sequence reads CASSDAYFEQYF.

On this clone: Gene names are the mouse ones. The CDR3 is cut off 1 residue early in the read; its end comes from the germline J gene. This chain links TRBV26 with TRBJ2-5; 8 nucleotides match TRBD1. Germline CDR1 is KGHPV and CDR2 is FQNQEV (reference sequence). This CDR3 is built from 13 residues. The trim removed 5 bases at V and 3 bases at J, leaving 1 base unmatched. The covered CDR3 bases are TGTGCCAGCAGTACAGGGGGGCAAGACACCCAGTAC. This gives the protein CASSTGGQDTQY. The CDR3 as a whole reads CASSTGGQDTQYF.

To note about this clone: Gene names are the mouse ones. Read coverage stops 1 residue before the CDR3 terminus; the germline J gene supplies the remainder. The rearrangement uses TRBV23 and TRBJ2-5; the tabulated D call, TRBD2, remains unverified against the DNA. The CDR3 is made up of 15 amino acids. Germline V gene data show CDR1 as KGHTA and CDR2 as FQNQQP. CDR3: CSSSQGTGGADTQYF. The DNA read from the CDR3 is TGCTCCAGCAGTCAAGGGACTGGGGGGGCAGACACCCAGTAC. Combining the CDR3 with reference TRBV23 and TRBJ2-5 gives the whole variable domain DAAVTQKPRYLIKMKGQEAEMKCIPEKGHTAVFWYQQKQSKELKFLIYFQNQQPLDQIDMVKERFSAVCPSSSLCSLGIRTCEAEDSALYLCSSSQGTGGADTQYFGPGTRLLVL.

This clone was observed a few times. The genes and germline here are from mouse. The sequence runs out 1 residue before the end of the CDR3; the remainder is reconstructed from the germline J gene. The chain carries TRBV12-1 and TRBJ2-1, with D hard to call. Looked up from germline, CDR1 is SGHSN and CDR2 is HYEKVE. The ends were cut back, 0 bases at V and 3 bases at J, with 5 bases in the middle. The CDR3 length is 13 residues. The chain's CDR3 is CASSLHIYAEQFF. Incomplete CDR3 DNA: TGTGCCAGCTCTCTCCACATCTATGCTGAGCAGTTC.

A few counts support this clone. Germline and genes here are mouse. From the germline J gene comes the end of the CDR3, since the read stops 1 residue before it. The rearrangement joins TRBV20 to TRBJ2-7; TRBD2 matches 10 bases. CDR1 is GFQATS, CDR2 STVNSAI, per germline. V trimming: 0 bases; J trimming: 2 bases; junction bases outside the gene matches: 1. This CDR3 spans 14 amino acids. The CDR3: CGARDWGGAYEQYF. The sequenced CDR3 bases are TGTGGTGCTAGGGACTGGGGGGGCGCCTATGAACAGTAC. The full variable domain, its missing parts supplied by reference TRBV20 and TRBJ2-7, is GALVYQYPRRTICKSGTSMRMECQAVGFQATSVAWYRQSPQKTFELIALSTVNSAIKYEQNFTQEKFPISHPNLSFSSMTVLNAYLEDRGLYLCGARDWGGAYEQYFGPGTRLTVL.

To note about this clone: Mouse names are used for the genes. From the germline J gene comes the end of the CDR3, since the read stops 1 residue before it. The V call is TRBV26, the J call TRBJ2-3; D is unresolved. V lost 2 bases and J 0 bases, leaving 3 bases between the germline ends. CDR3 length: 13 residues. The germline V gene encodes CDR1 KGHPV and CDR2 FQNQEV (reference sequence). The CDR3 here is CASSLRSAETLYF. The DNA read from the CDR3 is TGTGCCAGCAGTCTGCGGAGTGCAGAAACGCTGTAT.

Sample share makes this clone medium-sized. Mouse gene names apply. The read terminates 1 residue ahead of where the CDR3 ends, so the germline J gene completes it. This rearrangement joins TRBV2 to TRBJ2-7; D is possibly TRBD1 or TRBD2 (5 bases each). The CDR3 consists of 14 residues. The germline CDR1 and CDR2 sequences are LGHNA and YSYQKL. The V gene lost 0 bases and the J gene lost 2 bases, with 8 bases spanning the gap. The covered CDR3 bases are TGTGCCAGCAGCCAAGAGAGGGGCCCCTATGAACAGTAC. Protein sequence: CASSQERGPYEQY. The whole CDR3 protein is CASSQERGPYEQYF.

Worth noting for this clone: The gene symbols are mouse symbols. The read ends 1 residue shy of where the CDR3 ends; the end is completed using the germline J gene. J is TRBJ2-3 and V is TRBV13-2; TRBD2 aligns across 8 bases. The V segment lost 0 bases and the J segment 0 bases; nucleotides outside the gene matches: 3. The CDR3 has 16 residues. In germline, CDR1 is NNHNN, CDR2 SYGAGS (reference sequence). Partial CDR3 DNA: TGTGCCAGCGGTGATGTCTGGGGGGCGAGTGCAGAAACGCTGTAT. Translation: CASGDVWGASAETLY. The whole CDR3 reads CASGDVWGASAETLYF.

Concerning this clone: Mouse germline and gene names are used. The read finishes 1 residue shy of the CDR3 end, and the germline J gene is used to complete it. The V and J genes are TRBV26 and TRBJ2-2; 12 bases match TRBD2. The germline V gene encodes CDR1 KGHPV and CDR2 FQNQEV (reference sequence). With V trimmed by 3 bases and J by 7 bases, 3 bases remained unmatched. The CDR3 runs 15 residues. The CDR3 reads CASSLDWGGDGQLYF. The part of the CDR3 DNA that was read is TGTGCCAGCAGTCTCGACTGGGGGGGCGACGGGCAGCTCTAC.

Comments on this clone: Genes and germline are mouse. The CDR3 goes on 1 residue after the read ends, and that part is filled in from the germline J gene. The rearrangement links TRBV15 to TRBJ2-7; unclear D gene. The CDR3 has 12 amino acids. Germline assignment: CDR1 SGHND and CDR2 FRSKSL. V was pared by 3 bases and J by 7 bases, with 10 bases between. The part of the CDR3 DNA that was read is TGTGCCAGCAGTTTCCGGGGAGACGAACAGTAC. Encoded protein: CASSFRGDEQY. The whole CDR3 sequence is CASSFRGDEQYF.

Concerning this clone: Any gene name here is a mouse gene name. Incomplete CDR3 DNA: TGTGCCAGCAGTCCCCCCAGGGACTATGCTGAGCAGTTC. Its protein product is CASSPPRDYAEQF. The CDR3 reads in full as CASSPPRDYAEQFF. J is TRBJ2-1 and V is TRBV26, with D possibly TRBD1 on 5 matching bases. The CDR3 end falls 1 residue outside the read, so it is completed with the germline J gene. Germline V lookup: CDR1 KGHPV, CDR2 FQNQEV (reference sequence). The CDR3 contains 14 residues. V was clipped by 4 bases and J by 2 bases, with 9 bases between them. Full variable domain (rest looked up from reference TRBV26 and TRBJ2-1): NSKVIQTPRYLVKGQGQKAKMRCIPEKGHPVVFWYQQNKNNEFKFLINFQNQEVLQQIDMTEKRFSAECPSNSPCSLEIQSSEAGDSALYLCASSPPRDYAEQFFGPGTRLTVL.

This clone was counted a few times. Gene names follow the mouse nomenclature. The sequence runs out 1 residue before the end of the CDR3; the remainder is reconstructed from the germline J gene. The chain links TRBV12-2 to TRBJ1-3, with TRBD1 identical over 10 bases. The trim removed 0 bases at V and 4 bases at J, leaving 2 bases unmatched. Germline values: CDR1 SGHLS, CDR2 HYDKME. The CDR3 runs to 15 residues. CDR3 loop: CASSLGQGGGNTLYF. The CDR3 bases that were read are TGTGCCAGCTCTCTCGGACAGGGGGGAGGAAATACGCTCTAT.

On this clone: Mouse gene names apply. The CDR3 goes on 1 residue after the read ends, and that part is filled in from the germline J gene. The rearrangement uses TRBV14 and TRBJ2-5, with TRBD2 matching over 7 bases. The CDR3 consists of 14 residues. CDR1 is SGHDT and CDR2 is FRDEAV in the germline V gene. V lost 5 bases to trimming and J lost 2 bases; unmatched junction nucleotides: 5. CDR3 DNA (partial): TGTGCCAGCAGCCTGACTGGGTCCCAAGACACCCAGTAC. Its protein product is CASSLTGSQDTQY. The entire CDR3 is CASSLTGSQDTQYF.

With regard to this clone: Gene names follow the mouse nomenclature. The read finishes 1 residue shy of the CDR3 end, and the germline J gene is used to complete it. Additional DNA sequences in this sample encode the identical CDR3. The chain couples TRBV26 to TRBJ2-5; D gene ambiguous. The V gene lost 4 bases and the J gene lost 0 bases, with 5 bases spanning the gap. The CDR3 runs to 13 residues. From germline, CDR1 is KGHPV and CDR2 FQNQEV (reference sequence). CDR3 DNA, as far as it was read: TGTGCCAGCAGTCGAGACAACCAAGACACCCAGTAC. Its protein product is CASSRDNQDTQY. The whole CDR3 region reads CASSRDNQDTQYF. The full variable domain, completed using reference TRBV26 and TRBJ2-5, is NSKVIQTPRYLVKGQGQKAKMRCIPEKGHPVVFWYQQNKNNEFKFLINFQNQEVLQQIDMTEKRFSAECPSNSPCSLEIQSSEAGDSALYLCASSRDNQDTQYFGPGTRLLVL.

This clone rates as medium-sized (0.01 to 0.1%). These gene names are mouse names. The read ends 1 residue before the CDR3 terminus; that terminus is restored from the germline J gene. The chain employs TRBV31 and TRBJ2-2; D is uncertain. CDR3 length: 11 residues. V was trimmed by 3 bases and J by 3 bases, leaving 2 bases between them. The V gene's germline CDR1 is GKSSPN and CDR2 SITVG. The part of the CDR3 DNA that was read is TGTGCCTGGAGCTACACCGGGCAGCTCTAC. The encoded protein is CAWSYTGQLY. The full CDR3 sequence reads CAWSYTGQLYF. Full variable domain (remainder filled in from reference TRBV31 and TRBJ2-2): AQTIHQWPVAEIKAVGSPLSLGCTIKGKSSPNLYWYWQATGGTLQQLFYSITVGQVESVVQLNLSASRPKDDQFILSTEKLLLSHSGFYLCAWSYTGQLYFGEGSKLTVL.

As for this clone: Genes here carry mouse names. The CDR3 end lies 1 residue beyond the end of the read and is filled in from the germline J gene. The chain uses TRBV26 and TRBJ2-5, with TRBD2 identical over 8 bases. Germline assignment: CDR1 KGHPV and CDR2 FQNQEV (reference sequence). V was clipped by 3 bases and J by 0 bases; unmatched bases: 5. The CDR3 totals 16 residues. CDR3 residues: CASSLWDWFNQDTQYF. CDR3 DNA (partial): TGTGCCAGCAGTCTATGGGACTGGTTTAACCAAGACACCCAGTAC.

Turning to this clone: Gene names refer to mouse genes. The missing CDR3 end, 1 residue past where the read stops, is filled in from the germline J gene. This rearrangement joins TRBV3 to TRBJ2-3; D not resolved. Germline CDR1 SNHLY, CDR2 FYNGKV (reference sequence). The CDR3 runs to 15 residues. V was pared by 3 bases and J by 0 bases, with 10 bases between. CDR3 region: CASSFRGTSAETLYF. Incomplete CDR3 DNA: TGTGCCAGCAGCTTCCGGGGAACTAGTGCAGAAACGCTGTAT.